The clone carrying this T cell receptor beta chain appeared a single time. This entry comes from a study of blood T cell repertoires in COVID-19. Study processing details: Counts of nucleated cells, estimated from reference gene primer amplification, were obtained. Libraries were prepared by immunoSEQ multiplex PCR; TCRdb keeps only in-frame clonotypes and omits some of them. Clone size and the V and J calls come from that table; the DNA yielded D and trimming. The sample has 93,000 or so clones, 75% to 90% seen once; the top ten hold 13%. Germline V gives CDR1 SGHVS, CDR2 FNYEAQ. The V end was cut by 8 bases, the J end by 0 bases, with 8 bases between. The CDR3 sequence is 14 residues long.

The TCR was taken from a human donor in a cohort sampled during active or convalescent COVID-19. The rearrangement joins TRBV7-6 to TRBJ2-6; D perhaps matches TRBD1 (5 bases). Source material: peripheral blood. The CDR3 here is CASAQDSGANVLTF. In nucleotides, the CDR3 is TGTGCCAGCGCACAGGACTCTGGGGCCAACGTCCTGACTTTC.